This T cell receptor (beta chain) was captured by sequencing in a study of identical twins. Findings of the study overall: Less excess twin sharing appeared in beta out-of-frame sequences.

TCRdb reanalysed the 5' RACE reads using MiXCR and keeps one entry per CDR3 protein. The sample gives about 720,000 distinct CDR3 sequences, roughly 20% of which show up once; roughly 13% is in the top ten. This clonotype was seen repeatedly, ten times or more. The antigen is undetermined. The germline V gene has CDR1 SEHNR and CDR2 FQNEAQ (reference sequence). This CDR3 spans 11 amino acids. The V gene lost 6 bases and the J gene lost 8 bases, with 10 bases spanning the gap. The data also belong to a second study, concerning T cells expressing NK-cell markers. Per that study: Topping the CD3+CD56-NKG2C+ fraction as well were these clonotypes, in a few donors.

This chain connects TRBV7-9 to TRBJ1-1; D uncertain. The clonotype comes from a woman aged 18 to 35 in good health. The sequenced sample was PBMCs. CDR3: CASSLASEAFF. Here the CDR3 DNA reads TGTGCCAGCAGTCTGGCTTCCGAAGCTTTCTTT.